Listed below are T cell receptor beta chains from one sample, sequenced in a study of patients and donors after allogeneic stem cell transplantation. TCRdb analysed the RT-PCR reads with MiXCR anew, one entry per CDR3 protein. The profile shows roughly 880,000 distinct CDR3 sequences, roughly 18% of them singletons. Sequencing was carried out using blood, either unsorted or a sorted T cell fraction (not recorded which). The receptor source for this set is a human donor who was either an allogeneic HSCT recipient or a stem cell or donor lymphocyte infusion donor (not recorded which). It is not recorded whose cells these are; they may come from a transplant donor. The CDR3 runs from the conserved cysteine through the conserved F or W. Each record gives: clone size, V gene, CDR3 protein. Only part of the rows carry a size: once, few, many, or a class if the clone is expanded.

many | TRBV5-6 | CASSPGQGDWDGYTF
many | TRBV5-1 | CASRLGTGRKNTEAFF
few | TRBV29-1 | CSVADEWGEKLFF
NA | TRBV27 | CASSPRDGTQYF
NA | TRBV24-1 | CATSVPGLAEGEQETQYF
NA | TRBV5-1 | CASSFRNPGTGNEQYF
once | TRBV19 | CASSISGTQAKNIQYF
NA | TRBV20-1 | CSASAQGANTEAFF
NA | TRBV20-1 | CSAIPGVYNQPQHF
NA | TRBV20-1 | CSARGNSGANVLTF
NA | TRBV7-9 | CASSWTGNEQYF
many | TRBV3-1 | CASSLFGATSTGELFF
NA | TRBV9 | CASSVIAGGQGEELFF
NA | TRBV10-3 | CAISVWTHEQFF
NA | TRBV11-2 | CASSLAFGQLNEQFF
NA | TRBV4-3 | CASSQDVVLNTEAFF
few | TRBV25-1 | CASSVGTYLQETQYF
NA | TRBV7-2 | CASSVGGVRSYEQYF
few | TRBV6-2/TRBV6-3 | CASSYFTTGTINRKNTEAFF
NA | TRBV7-9 | CASSLTRQGPGEQYF
once | TRBV7-7 | CASGRGPTGELFF
NA | TRBV4-3 | CASSQDRGGSGYTF
many | TRBV24-1 | CATSDLQAVGTDTQYF
many | TRBV12-3/TRBV12-4 | CASRQGYTEAFF
NA | TRBV7-8 | CASSPARRYEETQYF
NA | TRBV7-9 | CASSSSRPASTDTQYF
few | TRBV20-1 | CSARAGGTEAFF
NA | TRBV7-2 | CASSLASGGGSYEQYF
NA | TRBV28 | CASSLWRQGNNEQFF
NA | TRBV29-1 | CSVVVQGAGNQPQHF
many | TRBV12-3/TRBV12-4 | CARRTGGEPYSNQPQHF
few | TRBV20-1 | CSARRQGARLYGYTF
NA | TRBV9 | CASSPPGGPDTQYF
NA | TRBV3-1 | CASSQDPQGGRAFF
NA | TRBV27 | CASSLSGQGAVEQYF
few | TRBV5-8 | CASSYDRGPAWDQPQHF
few | TRBV4-3 | CASSRDRGSYGYTF
NA | TRBV2 | CASRVQEKDRELFF
few | TRBV27 | CASSLSVTTRTDTQYF
NA | TRBV29-1 | CSVANRTVNTEAFF
NA | TRBV25-1 | CASSEAGKGSGELFF
few | TRBV2 | CASKTSGIYSYNEQFF
many | TRBV12-3/TRBV12-4 | CASSGLDRGQFF
NA | TRBV4-3 | CASSAYRGTPEAFF
many | TRBV12-3/TRBV12-4 | CASRLAGVVETQYF
many | TRBV15 | CATSRDEGTRGYGYTF